This T cell receptor beta chain was sequenced in a study of blood T cell repertoires in COVID-19. On the study more broadly: The analysed material was cDNA or gDNA that came from T cells, B-cell-depleted T cells, or PBMCs.

This CDR3 is 15 amino acids long. The germline CDR1 and CDR2 sequences are DFQATT and SNEGSKA (reference sequence). The V and J ends lost 3 bases and 0 bases, in that order; junction bases with no gene match: 6. The table came from immunoSEQ multiplex PCR; TCRdb's copy has only in-frame clones and leaves some out. Counted here are 40,000 to 55,000 clones, roughly nine tenths occurring once; the ten biggest clones make up roughly a quarter. The chain carries TRBV20-1 and TRBJ2-3, with 7 bases aligning to TRBD1. The sequence came from a human donor in a cohort sampled during active COVID-19. The specimen was peripheral blood. Here the CDR3 reads CSASGTEISTDTQYF. The CDR3 DNA reads TGCAGTGCTAGTGGGACAGAAATTAGCACAGATACGCAGTATTTT.